This T cell receptor beta chain was identified in a study of T cells in Graves' hyperthyroidism and ophthalmopathy. In the study overall: Peripheral blood draws took place at initial diagnosis, ahead of any treatment.

Amplification of TCR beta CDR3 regions was performed using RNA transcripts as template. Initially, a first-round RT-PCR of the TCR CDR3 employed the HTBI primer set. TCRdb reprocessed the multiplex PCR reads via MiXCR and lists one record per CDR3 protein. Here the sample spans around 250,000 distinct CDR3 sequences, roughly 15% being singletons. Diagnoses were made from clinical symptoms, serum measures (thyroxine and TRAb), thyroid ultrasound and orbital computed tomography. V lost 6 bases to trimming and J lost 8 bases; unmatched junction nucleotides: 9. The CDR3 loop spans 13 amino acids. Germline CDR1 is SQVTM and CDR2 is ANQGSEA.

The chain has TRBV29-1 and TRBJ1-2; 10 bases fit TRBD1. The clonotype was recovered from a woman aged 18-29 years with Graves' ophthalmopathy. Sequencing input: blood. CDR3 nucleotides: TGCAGCGTCGGTACCGGGACAGGGGCCGGCTACACCTTC. Protein sequence: CSVGTGTGAGYTF.